This TCR beta chain was obtained from a study of shared clonotypes between healthy human individuals. Study-level findings and limits: Compared with memory subsets, naive subsets generally had larger estimated richness. Blood was the only sampled material, and tissue repertoires likely differ. Clonotypes which were not shared had lower generation probabilities than clonotypes that all four donors shared.

The protocol was immunoSEQ multiplex PCR, while the TCRdb copy is restricted to in-frame clones and leaves out a portion. The sample yields about 960,000 clones, roughly 72% seen once. The CDR3 is made up of 14 amino acids. CDR1 and CDR2 (germline): SGHRS, YFSETQ. V was cut by 4 bases and J by 13 bases, with 18 bases left in between. Remarks on this clone: Its target is unknown.

Sequencing was carried out using memory CD4+ T cells sorted from blood. Specified subset: CD45RA-negative fraction. The rearrangement links TRBV5-1 to TRBJ1-6; no firm D call. This clonotype was obtained from a man between 18 and 35 years old in good health. The CDR3 DNA sequence: TGCGCCAGCAGCGAGTCAGGAGCCCGGGTGCCCCTCCACTTT. Its translation: CASSESGARVPLHF.